These T cell receptor beta chains were read from a single sample in a study of prognosis after radiotherapy for stage I lung cancer. TCRdb itself ran the multiplex PCR reads through MiXCR, one entry per CDR3 protein. The sample lists around 13,000 distinct CDR3 sequences, around two fifths seen once, with 40% in the top ten. This material consisted of PBMCs, taken before or after stereotactic body radiation therapy (not recorded which). These receptors were taken from a donor aged 50 or older with non-small cell lung cancer. Each CDR3 is given with its conserved first and last residue. The order of the fields is D gene, J gene, V gene, clone size, CDR3 protein, CDR3 DNA. A D gene is named only where the DNA matches it firmly. Some rows have no size entry. The others give once, few or many, or a class for an expanded clone.

TRBD2 TRBJ2-5 TRBV7-2 many CASSATGFGRETQYF TGTGCCAGCAGCGCTACGGGCTTCGGGAGGGAGACCCAGTACTTC
- TRBJ2-3 TRBV7-7 many CASSLAHNSDTQYF TGTGCCAGCAGCTTAGCTCATAACTCCGATACGCAGTATTTT
- TRBJ1-1 TRBV18 many CASSSNGPLNTEAFF TGTGCCAGCTCCTCTAACGGGCCCCTGAACACTGAAGCTTTCTTT
- TRBJ2-7 TRBV18 many CASSPSGTPVYEQYF TGTGCCAGCTCACCCTCCGGGACACCCGTCTACGAGCAGTACTTC
TRBD2 TRBJ2-3 TRBV24-1 medium-sized CATSPRRSGGAYTQYF TGTGCCACCAGTCCTAGGCGAAGCGGGGGGGCTTATACGCAGTATTTT
- TRBJ1-1 TRBV30 many CAWSLTGYTEAFF TGTGCCTGGAGTTTAACAGGGTACACTGAAGCTTTCTTT
TRBD1 TRBJ1-2 TRBV5-1 many CASSLGQGAYGYTF TGCGCCAGCAGCTTGGGACAGGGGGCGTATGGCTACACCTTC
- TRBJ1-6 TRBV20-1 many CSASWGQNNSPLHF TGCAGTGCTAGCTGGGGGCAGAATAATTCACCCCTCCACTTT
- TRBJ1-4 TRBV5-6 - CASSLTGDDEKLFF TGTGCCAGCAGCTTGACAGGAGATGATGAAAAACTGTTTTTT
TRBD1 TRBJ2-1 TRBV9 many CASSVDRGTYNEQFF TGTGCCAGCAGCGTAGACAGGGGTACCTACAATGAGCAGTTCTTC
- TRBJ2-1 TRBV7-8 many CASSPHISYNEQFF TGTGCCAGCAGCCCCCATATTTCCTACAATGAGCAGTTCTTC
- TRBJ2-1 TRBV4-3 many CASSPLVGGPNNEQFF TGCGCCAGCAGCCCCCTGGTGGGGGGGCCGAATAATGAGCAGTTCTTC
- TRBJ1-5 TRBV6-1 - CASTSLQGYQPQHF TGTGCCAGCACCTCTTTACAGGGCTATCAGCCCCAGCATTTT
- TRBJ1-6 TRBV6-5 many CASSYSNVLGSDSPLHF TGTGCCAGCAGTTACTCAAACGTTCTGGGATCAGATTCACCCCTCCACTTT
- TRBJ2-3 TRBV5-5 many CASSFGPGAGTDTQYF -
- TRBJ2-7 TRBV27 medium-sized CASSFIGDEQYF TGTGCCAGCAGTTTTATAGGTGACGAGCAGTACTTC
- TRBJ2-3 TRBV4-3 medium-sized CASSQNPTDTQYF TGCGCCAGCAGCCAAAACCCCACAGATACGCAGTATTTT
- TRBJ1-4 TRBV3-1 many CASNDSPNEKLFF TGTGCCAGCAACGACAGCCCCAATGAAAAACTGTTTTTT
- TRBJ2-3 TRBV20-1 many CSARRGSTDTQYF TGCAGTGCTAGAAGGGGTAGCACAGATACGCAGTATTTT
- TRBJ2-7 TRBV28 - CASSWTYEQYF TGTGCCAGCAGTTGGACTTACGAGCAGTACTTC
- TRBJ1-6 TRBV27 - CASSMEGMYNSPLHF TGTGCCAGCAGTATGGAAGGGATGTATAATTCACCCCTCCACTTT
- TRBJ1-5 TRBV6-2/TRBV6-3 medium-sized CASSYANGNQPQHF TGTGCCAGCAGTTACGCGAATGGCAATCAGCCCCAGCATTTT
TRBD2 TRBJ2-1 TRBV5-1 large CASSWGTSRDNEQFF TGCGCCAGCAGCTGGGGGACTAGCAGGGACAATGAGCAGTTCTTC
- TRBJ2-4 TRBV19 many CASSMHGPADIQYF TGTGCCAGTAGTATGCACGGGCCTGCCGACATTCAGTACTTC
- TRBJ1-2 TRBV5-4 many CASSPNAGTESPYGYTF TGTGCCAGCAGCCCTAATGCCGGGACTGAAAGTCCCTATGGCTACACCTTC
- TRBJ1-2 TRBV15 many CATSRESPGANYGYTF TGTGCCACCAGCAGAGAATCTCCAGGGGCTAACTATGGCTACACCTTC
- TRBJ2-6 TRBV5-4 many CASNRALSSGANVLTF TGTGCCAGCAATCGGGCTTTGAGCTCTGGGGCCAACGTCCTGACTTTC
- TRBJ1-5 TRBV9 many CASSQGSWVNQPQHF TGTGCCAGCAGCCAGGGGTCATGGGTCAATCAGCCCCAGCATTTT
TRBD1 TRBJ2-7 TRBV13 many CASSLKNRGRKSYEQYF TGTGCCAGCAGCTTAAAGAACAGGGGGCGTAAGTCCTACGAGCAGTACTTC
- TRBJ1-6 TRBV4-1 once CASSHGRGAVSSPLHF TGCGCCAGCAGCCATGGTCGGGGGGCGGTGAGTTCACCCCTCCACTTC
- TRBJ1-1 TRBV3-1 many CASSQLGATEAFF TGTGCCAGCAGCCAACTGGGGGCCACTGAAGCTTTCTTT
- TRBJ2-5 TRBV7-2 many CASSFGGAWETQYF TGTGCCAGCAGCTTTGGGGGGGCCTGGGAGACCCAGTACTTC
- TRBJ1-4 TRBV5-1 - CASSYEGRNEKLFF TGCGCCAGCAGCTATGAGGGTAGAAATGAAAAACTGTTTTTT
- TRBJ2-3 TRBV20-1 many CSARERLNTQYF TGCAGTGCTAGAGAAAGGCTTAATACGCAGTATTTT
- TRBJ1-6 TRBV2 - CASSETPSSYNSPLHF TGTGCCAGCAGTGAAACTCCGAGCTCCTATAATTCACCCCTCCACTTT
- TRBJ2-7 TRBV2 many CASSEAPLVSYEQYF TGTGCCAGCAGTGAAGCGCCACTAGTCTCCTACGAGCAGTACTTC
- TRBJ2-3 TRBV5-6 - CASSLKGTRSTDTQYF TGTGCCAGCAGCTTAAAAGGGACAAGAAGCACAGATACGCAGTATTTT
TRBD1 TRBJ2-1 TRBV12-3/TRBV12-4 medium-sized CASTSGGASYNEQFF TGTGCCAGCACTTCAGGGGGCGCCTCCTACAATGAGCAGTTCTTC
- TRBJ1-2 TRBV6-2/TRBV6-3 - CASSQGLNLFYGYTF TGTGCCAGCAGTCAGGGCCTCAACCTCTTCTATGGCTACACCTTC
- TRBJ1-5 TRBV6-2/TRBV6-3 - CASTEGSSNQPQHF TGTGCCAGCACTGAGGGGTCTAGCAATCAGCCCCAGCATTTT
TRBD1 TRBJ2-3 TRBV6-1 - CASSGGDRGLLADTQYF TGTGCCAGCAGTGGCGGGGACAGGGGGCTCCTAGCAGATACGCAGTATTTT
TRBD2 TRBJ2-1 TRBV6-1 - CASSPRWGGSGEQFF TGTGCCAGCAGTCCCCGTTGGGGCGGGAGTGGCGAGCAGTTCTTC
- TRBJ2-7 TRBV5-1 many CASSLNPSLGYEQYF TGCGCCAGCAGCTTGAACCCTAGCCTAGGGTACGAGCAGTACTTC
TRBD2 TRBJ2-3 TRBV6-2/TRBV6-3 - CASSETAQGGRAGTDTQYF TGTGCCAGCAGTGAAACTGCCCAGGGAGGGAGGGCCGGCACAGATACGCAGTATTTT
TRBD1 TRBJ1-1 TRBV5-1 many CASTSQGIKDSEAFF TGCGCCAGCACCTCACAGGGGATTAAGGACTCTGAAGCTTTCTTT
TRBD1 TRBJ2-2 TRBV6-1 many CATQGAWTGELFF TGTGCCACCCAGGGGGCGTGGACCGGGGAGCTGTTTTTT
- TRBJ2-1 TRBV9 many CASSVGPYLNEQFF TGTGCCAGCAGCGTGGGGCCATACTTGAATGAGCAGTTCTTC
TRBD1 TRBJ2-7 TRBV30 - CACIRQGNSYEQYF TGTGCCTGTATTAGACAGGGGAATTCCTACGAGCAGTACTTC